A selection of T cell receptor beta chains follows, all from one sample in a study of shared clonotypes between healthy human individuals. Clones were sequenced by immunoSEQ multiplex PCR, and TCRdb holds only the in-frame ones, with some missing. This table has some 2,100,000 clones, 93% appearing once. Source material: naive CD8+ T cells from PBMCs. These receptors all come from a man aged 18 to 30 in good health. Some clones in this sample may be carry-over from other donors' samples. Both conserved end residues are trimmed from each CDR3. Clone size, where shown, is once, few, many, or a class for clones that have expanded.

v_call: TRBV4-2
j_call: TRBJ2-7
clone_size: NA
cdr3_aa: ASSQSSEGLYEQY

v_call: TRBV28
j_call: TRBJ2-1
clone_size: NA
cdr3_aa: ASSWTASSYNEQF

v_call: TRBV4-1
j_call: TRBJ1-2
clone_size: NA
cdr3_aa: ASSPPTGVGGYT

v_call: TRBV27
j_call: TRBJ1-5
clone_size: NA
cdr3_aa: ASSTRQLNQPQH

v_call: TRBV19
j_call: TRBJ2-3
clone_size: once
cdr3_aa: ASSIGAGSTDTQY

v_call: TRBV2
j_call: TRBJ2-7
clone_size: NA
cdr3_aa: ASSVTTGGRSIYEQY

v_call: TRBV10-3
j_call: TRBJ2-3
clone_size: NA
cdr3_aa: AISVKEGTDTQY

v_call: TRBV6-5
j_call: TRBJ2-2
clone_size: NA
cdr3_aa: ASSYGANTGELF

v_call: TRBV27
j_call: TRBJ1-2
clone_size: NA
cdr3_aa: ASSSSRTGISEGYT

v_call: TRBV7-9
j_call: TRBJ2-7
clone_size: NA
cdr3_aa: ASSLGQYEQY

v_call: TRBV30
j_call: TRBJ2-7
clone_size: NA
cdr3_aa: AWSVLGLAGVYEQY

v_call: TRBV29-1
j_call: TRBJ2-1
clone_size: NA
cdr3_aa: SVSAADGYEQF

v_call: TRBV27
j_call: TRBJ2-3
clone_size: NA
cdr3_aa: ASSLLAGGQSGTQY

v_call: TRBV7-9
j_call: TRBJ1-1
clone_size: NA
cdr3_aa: ASSLGGRSTPEAF

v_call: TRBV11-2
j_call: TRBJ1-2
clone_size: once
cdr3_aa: ASSLVTGQDYGYT

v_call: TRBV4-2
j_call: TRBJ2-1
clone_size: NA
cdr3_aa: ASSHGAGGIPKEQF

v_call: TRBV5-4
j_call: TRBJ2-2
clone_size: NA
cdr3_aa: ADHPFAGAGTGELF

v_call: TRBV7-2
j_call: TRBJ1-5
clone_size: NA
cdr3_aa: ASSLTGDQPQH

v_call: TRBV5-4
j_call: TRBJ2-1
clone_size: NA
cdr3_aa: AIPKTTGSPVAYNEQF

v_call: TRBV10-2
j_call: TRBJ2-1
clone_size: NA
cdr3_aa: ASCELREGRNEQF

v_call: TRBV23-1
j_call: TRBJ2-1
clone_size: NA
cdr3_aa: ASSQSGGAPVNEQF

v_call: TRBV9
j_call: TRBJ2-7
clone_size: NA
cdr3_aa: ASSPDWGLDYYEQY

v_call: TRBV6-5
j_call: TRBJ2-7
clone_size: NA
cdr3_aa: ASSYYAGGANEQY

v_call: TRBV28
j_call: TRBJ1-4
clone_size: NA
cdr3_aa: ASRETGANEKLF

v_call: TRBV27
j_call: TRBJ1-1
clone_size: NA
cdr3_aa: ASSLSFHTEAF

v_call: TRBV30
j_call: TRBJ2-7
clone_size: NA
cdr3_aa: AWSGASYSEQY

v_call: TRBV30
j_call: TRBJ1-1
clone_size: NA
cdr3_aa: AWSVRVGQPYTEAF

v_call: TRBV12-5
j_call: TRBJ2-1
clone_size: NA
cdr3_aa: ASGLVRWPSNEQF

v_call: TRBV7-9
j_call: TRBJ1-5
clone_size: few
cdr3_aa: ASSGTDYNQPQH